This note documents a single TCR beta chain sequence. What this receptor recognizes is not known. No base qualities exist here, and no much larger clone lies one base off it. For sequencing of the TCRbeta CDR3 region, genomic DNA was extracted from the sorted cells. The immunoSEQ Assay was used for sequencing of TCRbeta CDR3 regions. In TCRdb, the immuneACCESS table is reduced to in-frame sequences with V and J assigned. These tables do not hold every clone; where another copy was compared, an unresolved V gene accounts for under half, and the others remain unexplained. Present in this sample are about 17,000 clones, about 90% of which were seen just once. About 25% of the sample lies in the top ten. This sample is drawn from a study of OX40 agonist ivuxolimab in advanced cancers. In terms of the full investigation: Ivuxolimab was an agonistic, fully human IgG2 monoclonal antibody directed against OX40 (CD134), a costimulatory receptor. Of the 52 patients in dose escalation, about 20 had hepatocellular carcinoma, approximately 15 had melanoma, 9 had renal cell carcinoma and 9 had head and neck cancer. The paper covers the monotherapy dose-escalation part of the phase I ivuxolimab trial, which included N ≈ 52 patients. In the dose-escalation cohort, around four fifths of patients were male, and the mean age was approximately 60 years, with a range of about 23 to 85. Peripheral TCRbeta sequencing was intended to test whether TCR sequence diversity was altered and clonal T-cell expansion was caused by ivuxolimab. Patients were allowed to have had prior anti-PD-1, anti-PD-L1 or anti-CTLA-4 therapy, and 40% of the dose-escalation patients had previously received checkpoint inhibitors. Partial responses occurred in three dose-escalation patients, of whom one had hepatocellular carcinoma and two had cutaneous melanoma. Intravenous ivuxolimab was administered to patients every 2 weeks at six dose levels: 0.01, 0.1, 0.3, 1.5, 3 and 10 mg/kg.

Broad study findings and their caveats: After ivuxolimab, expanded clones were on average more numerous among CD8+ T cells than among CD4+ T cells. Partial responders in the 0.1-3.0 mg/kg groups had among the lowest normalized peripheral clonal expansion, especially among CD8+ T cells. At doses from 0.1 to 3.0 mg/kg, clonal expansion was seen in both CD4+ and CD8+ blood T cells between baseline and week 6. Low levels of normalized T-cell clonal expansion were also seen in some patients who did not respond. The antigen specificity of the peripheral T cells that underwent clonal expansion was not determined.

The trial excluded patients who had a history of autoimmune disease or were on systemic immunosuppression. Peripheral blood for TCR sequencing was drawn from every dose cohort at baseline, at cycle 4 day 1 and at cycle 7 day 1. Samples were obtained from an open-label, multicenter, first-in-human phase I dose-escalation trial of ivuxolimab. Adults with locally advanced or metastatic head and neck squamous cell, hepatocellular, melanoma or renal cell carcinoma were enrolled in the trial. Before TCR sequencing, CD4+ and CD8+ T cells were separately sorted from peripheral blood. This clonotype was obtained from an adult with an advanced solid tumor such as melanoma, head and neck, liver or kidney cancer. The specimen was CD4+ or CD8+ T cells sorted from blood, collected in a trial of the OX40 agonist ivuxolimab.

The DNA sequence is TGTGCCAGCAGTGACTCGGACAATAATGAGCAGTTCTTC. This is translated as CASSDSDNNEQFF. Recombination joined TRBV6-4 with TRBJ2-1; D gene: possibly TRBD1, on 5 matching bases. CDR1 and CDR2 are read off the germline V gene as MRHNA and SNTAGT. Inclusive of the bounding cysteine and phenylalanine, the CDR3 is 13 residues long. CDR3 DNA is the only sequence kept; it has 39 bases, read in frame from the first base. V was cut back by 0 bases and J by 7 bases, leaving a gap of 7 bases between them.